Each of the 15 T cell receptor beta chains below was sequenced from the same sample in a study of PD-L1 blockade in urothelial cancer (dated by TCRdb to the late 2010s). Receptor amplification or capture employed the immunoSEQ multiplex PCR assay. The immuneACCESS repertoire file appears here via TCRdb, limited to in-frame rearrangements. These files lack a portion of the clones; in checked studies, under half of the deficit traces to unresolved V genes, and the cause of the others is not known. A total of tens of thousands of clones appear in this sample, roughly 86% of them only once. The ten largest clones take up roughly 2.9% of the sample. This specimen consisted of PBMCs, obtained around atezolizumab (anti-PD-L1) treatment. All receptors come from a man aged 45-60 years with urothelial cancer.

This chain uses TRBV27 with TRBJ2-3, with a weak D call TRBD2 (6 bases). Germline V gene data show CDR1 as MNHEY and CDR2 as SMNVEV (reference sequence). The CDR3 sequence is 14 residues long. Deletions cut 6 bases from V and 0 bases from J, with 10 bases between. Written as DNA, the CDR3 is TGTGCCAGCAGATGGGACTTAAGCACAGATACGCAGTATTTT. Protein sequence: CASRWDLSTDTQYF.

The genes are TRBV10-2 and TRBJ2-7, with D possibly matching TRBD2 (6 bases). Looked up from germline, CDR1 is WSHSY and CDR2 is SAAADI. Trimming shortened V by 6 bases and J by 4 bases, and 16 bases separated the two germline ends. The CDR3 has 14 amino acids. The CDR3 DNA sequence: TGCGCCAGCAGAAGCGTGGCAAGCGGGTACGAGCAGTACTTC. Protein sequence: CASRSVASGYEQYF.

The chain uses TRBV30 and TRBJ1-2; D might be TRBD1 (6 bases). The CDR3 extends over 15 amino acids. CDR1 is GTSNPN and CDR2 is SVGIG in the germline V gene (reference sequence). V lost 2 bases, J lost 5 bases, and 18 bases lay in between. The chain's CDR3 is CAWSRTVDSPYGYTF. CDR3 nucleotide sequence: TGTGCCTGGAGTCGAACCGTGGACAGCCCTTATGGCTACACCTTC.

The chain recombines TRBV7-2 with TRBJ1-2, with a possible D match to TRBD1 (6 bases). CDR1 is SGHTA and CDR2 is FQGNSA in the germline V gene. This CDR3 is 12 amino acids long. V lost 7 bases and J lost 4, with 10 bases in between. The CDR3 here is CASTRDTYGYTF. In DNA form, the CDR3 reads TGTGCCAGCACCCGGGACACCTATGGCTACACCTTC.

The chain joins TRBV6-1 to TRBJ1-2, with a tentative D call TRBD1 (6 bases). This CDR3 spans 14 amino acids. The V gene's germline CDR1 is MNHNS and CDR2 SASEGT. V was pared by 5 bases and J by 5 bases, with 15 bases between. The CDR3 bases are TGTGCCAGCAGTCCGAACACAGGGCAGTATGGCTACACCTTC. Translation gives CASSPNTGQYGYTF.

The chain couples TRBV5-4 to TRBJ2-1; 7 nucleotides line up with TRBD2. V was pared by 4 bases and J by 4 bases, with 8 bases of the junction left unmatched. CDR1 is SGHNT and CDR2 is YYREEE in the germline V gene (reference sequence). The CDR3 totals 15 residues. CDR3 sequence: CASSGGGSVYNEQFF. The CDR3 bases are TGTGCCAGCAGCGGCGGCGGGAGTGTTTACAATGAGCAGTTCTTC. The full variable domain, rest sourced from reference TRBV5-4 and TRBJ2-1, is ETGVTQSPTHLIKTRGQQVTLRCSSQSGHNTVSWYQQALGQGPQFIFQYYREEENGRGNFPPRFSGLQFPNYSSELNVNALELDDSALYLCASSGGGSVYNEQFFGPGTRLTVL.

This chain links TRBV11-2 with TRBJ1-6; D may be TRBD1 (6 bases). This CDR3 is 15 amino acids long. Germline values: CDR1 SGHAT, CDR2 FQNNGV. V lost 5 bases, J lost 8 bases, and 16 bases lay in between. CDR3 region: CASSPPFRGDSPLHF. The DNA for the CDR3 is TGTGCCAGCAGCCCGCCCTTCAGGGGTGATTCACCCCTCCACTTT.

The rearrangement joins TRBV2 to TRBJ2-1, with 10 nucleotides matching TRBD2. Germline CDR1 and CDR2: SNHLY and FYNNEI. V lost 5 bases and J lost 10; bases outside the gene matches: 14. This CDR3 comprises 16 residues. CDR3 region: CASSIGGLAPDGEQFF. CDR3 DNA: TGTGCCAGCAGTATCGGGGGACTAGCGCCTGACGGGGAGCAGTTCTTC. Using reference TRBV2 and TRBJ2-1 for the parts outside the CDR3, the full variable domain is EPEVTQTPSHQVTQMGQEVILRCVPISNHLYFYWYRQILGQKVEFLVSFYNNEISEKSEIFDDQFSVERPDGSNFTLKIRSTKLEDSAMYFCASSIGGLAPDGEQFFGPGTRLTVL.

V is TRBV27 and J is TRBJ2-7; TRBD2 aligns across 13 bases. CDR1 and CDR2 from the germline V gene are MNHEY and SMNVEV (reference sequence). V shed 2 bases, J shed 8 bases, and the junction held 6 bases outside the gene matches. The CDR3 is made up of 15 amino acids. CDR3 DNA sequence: TGTGCCAGCAGTTTAGACACTAGCGGGAGGGATAAGCAGTACTTC. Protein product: CASSLDTSGRDKQYF.

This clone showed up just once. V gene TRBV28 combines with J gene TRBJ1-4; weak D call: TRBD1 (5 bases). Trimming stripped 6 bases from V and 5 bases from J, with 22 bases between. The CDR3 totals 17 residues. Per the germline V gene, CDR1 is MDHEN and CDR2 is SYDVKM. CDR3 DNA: TGTGCCAGCAGCCGGCCCGTCACGAGACAGCAAAATGAAAAACTGTTTTTT. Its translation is CASSRPVTRQQNEKLFF.

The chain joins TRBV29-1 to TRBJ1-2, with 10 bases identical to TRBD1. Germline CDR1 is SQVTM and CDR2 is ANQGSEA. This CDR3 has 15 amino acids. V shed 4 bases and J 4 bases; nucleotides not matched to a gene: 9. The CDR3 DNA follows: TGCAGCGTTGCTAGTGACAGGGGGCAAACCTATGGCTACACCTTC. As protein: CSVASDRGQTYGYTF.

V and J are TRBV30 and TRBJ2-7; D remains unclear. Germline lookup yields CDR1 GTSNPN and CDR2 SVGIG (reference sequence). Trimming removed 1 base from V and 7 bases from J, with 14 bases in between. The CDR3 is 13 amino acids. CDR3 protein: CAWSGPGSGEQYF. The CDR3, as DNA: TGTGCCTGGAGTGGCCCCGGGTCTGGGGAGCAGTACTTC.

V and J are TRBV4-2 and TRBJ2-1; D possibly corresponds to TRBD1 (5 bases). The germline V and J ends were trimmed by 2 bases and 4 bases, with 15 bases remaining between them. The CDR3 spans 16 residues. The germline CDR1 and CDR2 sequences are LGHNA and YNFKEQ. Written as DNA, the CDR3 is TGTGCCAGCAGCCAATTATCTCAGGGATTATACAATGAGCAGTTCTTC. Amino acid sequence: CASSQLSQGLYNEQFF.

CDR3 in amino acids: CAWSGQGASGANVLTF. The CDR3 region has the DNA TGTGCCTGGAGTGGACAGGGGGCGTCAGGGGCCAACGTCCTGACTTTC. J is TRBJ2-6 and V is TRBV30, with TRBD1 matching over 10 bases. CDR1 and CDR2 (germline): GTSNPN, SVGIG (reference sequence). V was pared by 1 base and J by 4 bases, with 4 bases of the junction left unmatched. The length of the CDR3 is 16 residues.

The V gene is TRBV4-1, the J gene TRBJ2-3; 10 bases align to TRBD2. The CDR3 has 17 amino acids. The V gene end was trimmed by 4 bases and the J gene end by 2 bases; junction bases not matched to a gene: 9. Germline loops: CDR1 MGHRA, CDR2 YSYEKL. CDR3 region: CASSPSILAGITDTQYF. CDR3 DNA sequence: TGCGCCAGCAGCCCATCAATACTAGCGGGAATCACAGATACGCAGTATTTT.